This T cell receptor beta chain was sequenced for a study of OX40 agonist ivuxolimab in advanced cancers. Study summary: Patients received ivuxolimab, an agonistic anti-OX40 (CD134) antibody.

Trimming left V 7 bases short and J 3 bases short, with 12 bases between. The CDR3 sequence is 14 residues long. Germline-derived CDR1 and CDR2 are LNHDA and SQIVND (reference sequence). Data came from immunoSEQ multiplex PCR; TCRdb stores just in-frame clones and leaves some out. The repertoire holds around 72,000 clones, with approximately 84% as singletons. The specimen comprised CD4+ or CD8+ T cells sorted from blood, sampled in a trial of the OX40 agonist ivuxolimab. This chain connects TRBV19 to TRBJ2-2; tentatively, D is TRBD1 (5 bases). The clonotype comes from an adult with an advanced solid tumor such as melanoma, head and neck, liver or kidney cancer. CDR3 nucleotides: TGTGCCAGTAAAGGGGCAGGTTACACCGGGGAGCTGTTTTTT. This sequence encodes CASKGAGYTGELFF.